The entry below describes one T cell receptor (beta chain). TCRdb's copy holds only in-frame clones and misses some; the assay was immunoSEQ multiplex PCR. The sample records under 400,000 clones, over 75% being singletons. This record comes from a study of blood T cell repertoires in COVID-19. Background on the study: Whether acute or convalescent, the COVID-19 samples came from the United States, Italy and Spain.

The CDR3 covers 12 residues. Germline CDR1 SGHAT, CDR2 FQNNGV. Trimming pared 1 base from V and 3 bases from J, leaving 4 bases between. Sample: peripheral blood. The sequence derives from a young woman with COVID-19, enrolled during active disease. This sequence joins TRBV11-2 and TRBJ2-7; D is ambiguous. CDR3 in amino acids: CASSLGSYEQYF. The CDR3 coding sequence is TGTGCCAGCAGCTTAGGGAGCTACGAGCAGTACTTC.